The 26 T cell receptor beta chains reported below all come from one sample, sequenced in a study of T-cell memory formation after mild COVID-19. MiXCR, applied by TCRdb to the 5' RACE reads, yields one record per CDR3 protein. The sample contains about 560,000 distinct CDR3 sequences, roughly 22% of which appear only once. Sequencing was carried out using PBMCs or a T cell subset sorted from them (not recorded which). The receptors derive from an adult woman who had mild COVID-19 (a few samples of this study predate the infection). Cell type and time point are not known.

The rearrangement uses TRBV9 and TRBJ2-7, with 9 bases matching TRBD2. CDR3 length: 14 residues. Germline CDR1 SGDLS, CDR2 YYNGEE. The V and J ends lost 4 bases and 2 bases, in that order; junction bases with no gene match: 4. In DNA, the CDR3 is TGTGCCAGCAGCCGGGGCGGGAGGGCCTACGAGCAGTACTTC. This codes for CASSRGGRAYEQYF. The whole variable domain, remainder taken from reference TRBV9 and TRBJ2-7, is DSGVTQTPKHLITATGQRVTLRCSPRSGDLSVYWYQQSLDQGLQFLIQYYNGEERAKGNILERFSAQQFPDLHSELNLSSLELGDSALYFCASSRGGRAYEQYFGPGTRLTVT.

This clonotype was seen a few times. V gene TRBV20-1 combines with J gene TRBJ2-7, with D unresolved. With 2 bases removed from V and 3 bases from J, the gap between germline ends came to 14 bases. The CDR3 has 14 amino acids. Germline values: CDR1 DFQATT, CDR2 SNEGSKA (reference sequence). The CDR3, as DNA: TGCAGTGCTAGAAGTTCCGGTTTTGACTACGAGCAGTACTTC. It codes for CSARSSGFDYEQYF.

This sequence joins TRBV11-2 and TRBJ2-5; no reliable D call. The CDR3 spans 14 residues. Between the trimmed V and J ends, which lost 4 bases and 1 base, there was a span of 10 bases. CDR1 SGHAT and CDR2 FQNNGV come from the germline V gene. CDR3 in amino acids: CASSSSWGQETQYF. Written as DNA, the CDR3 is TGTGCCAGCAGCTCCTCTTGGGGCCAAGAGACCCAGTACTTC.

This rearrangement joins TRBV12-3 or TRBV12-4 to TRBJ2-3; D unresolved. V shed 4 bases and J shed 4 bases, with 9 bases lying between them. CDR3 length equals 13 residues. CDR3 protein: CASSSSVADTQYF. CDR3 in DNA: TGTGCCAGCAGTTCCTCCGTAGCAGATACGCAGTATTTT.

The chain combines TRBV30 with TRBJ1-4; TRBD1 aligns across 8 bases. The germline V gene encodes CDR1 GTSNPN and CDR2 SVGIG (reference sequence). V dropped 2 bases and J dropped 2; count of bases not matched to a gene: 4. CDR3 length: 15 amino acids. CDR3 sequence (DNA): TGTGCCTGGAGTACCTGGGACAGGACTAATGAAAAACTGTTTTTT. Protein: CAWSTWDRTNEKLFF. The entire variable domain, with the rest obtained from reference TRBV30 and TRBJ1-4, is as follows: SQTIHQWPATLVQPVGSPLSLECTVEGTSNPNLYWYRQAAGRGLQLLFYSVGIGQISSEVPQNLSASRPQDRQFILSSKKLLLSDSGFYLCAWSTWDRTNEKLFFGSGTQLSVL.

The V call is TRBV7-9, the J call TRBJ2-4; D is possibly TRBD2 (6 bases). The V gene lost 1 base and the J gene lost 5 bases, with 9 bases spanning the gap. The CDR3 runs 14 residues. Germline CDR1 reads SEHNR; CDR2 reads FQNEAQ (reference sequence). The CDR3 nucleotides read TGTGCCAGCAGCTTAGTTAGCGGCGAAAACATTCAGTACTTC. Its protein product is CASSLVSGENIQYF.

This clonotype was seen more than once but under ten times. V is TRBV6-6 and J is TRBJ2-7; 10 bases are shared with TRBD2. Germline V gene sequence: CDR1 MNHNY, CDR2 SVGAGI (reference sequence). This CDR3 is built from 15 residues. The J segment lost 3 bases and the V segment lost 2 bases, leaving 4 bases of the junction unmatched. The CDR3 is CASSYDSGGLYEQYF. DNA for the CDR3: TGTGCCAGCAGTTACGATAGCGGGGGGCTCTACGAGCAGTACTTC.

This clonotype was seen a handful of times. This chain uses TRBV21-1 with TRBJ1-1; the table calls TRBD1, which could not be checked here. TRBV21-1 is classified as a pseudogene. The CDR3 is made up of 16 amino acids. The CDR3 coding sequence is TGTGCCAGCAGCGAGGGGCAGGGCGGAGGGAACACTGAAGCTTTCTTT. This encodes CASSEGQGGGNTEAFF.

This clonotype occurred a few times. V is TRBV7-6 and J is TRBJ2-7; D may be TRBD2 (5 bases). Trimming took 5 bases from V and 6 from J, leaving 20 bases between them. Germline V gene lookup returns CDR1 SGHVS and CDR2 FNYEAQ. The CDR3 runs 15 residues. The CDR3 bases are TGTGCCAGCAGCCCAGAGGGTATCCGGCCGGCCGAGCAGTACTTC. Its translation is CASSPEGIRPAEQYF.

The chain couples TRBV6-5 to TRBJ1-3; D uncertain. Trimming cost V 7 bases and J 1 base, with 11 bases left between them. The CDR3 sequence is 14 residues long. Germline V gives CDR1 MNHEY, CDR2 SVGAGI. The CDR3 sequence: CASTPRLSGNTIYF. The CDR3 DNA reads as TGTGCCAGCACCCCCCGGCTGTCTGGAAACACCATATATTTT.

This clonotype was seen a few times. This chain joins TRBV7-9 and TRBJ1-1, with 7 bases aligning to TRBD1. Germline-derived CDR1 and CDR2 are SEHNR and FQNEAQ (reference sequence). With V trimmed by 5 bases and J by 1 base, 7 bases remained unmatched. This CDR3 comprises 15 residues. The CDR3 DNA reads as TGTGCCAGCAGCCCCCCGACAGGGACGAACACTGAAGCTTTCTTT. Translated, it gives CASSPPTGTNTEAFF.

This clonotype has at least ten counts. V and J are TRBV24-1 and TRBJ1-4; no definite D call. The germline CDR1 and CDR2 sequences are KGHDR and SFDVKD. V lost 7 bases, J lost 5 bases, and 7 bases lay in between. This CDR3 region has 12 residues. The CDR3 DNA reads as TGTGCCACCAGAGGCCTAAATGAAAAACTGTTTTTT. Its protein is CATRGLNEKLFF.

The chain has TRBV7-6 and TRBJ2-3; D perhaps matches TRBD2 (6 bases). Germline V gene sequence: CDR1 SGHVS, CDR2 FNYEAQ. V dropped 4 bases and J dropped 5 bases, with 13 bases sitting between them. The CDR3 spans 14 residues. This CDR3 is CASSSSTGVDTQYF. CDR3 nucleotide sequence: TGTGCCAGCAGCTCTAGTACGGGGGTAGATACGCAGTATTTT.

The chain combines TRBV7-9 with TRBJ1-1; D is unclear. The germline gives CDR1 SEHNR, CDR2 FQNEAQ (reference sequence). CDR3 length: 15 amino acids. The germline V and J ends were trimmed by 1 base and 2 bases, with 11 bases remaining between them. CDR3 residues: CASSLGYASNTEAFF. The CDR3 bases are TGTGCCAGCAGCTTAGGGTACGCATCTAACACTGAAGCTTTCTTT. Looking up the rest from reference TRBV7-9 and TRBJ1-1 gives the full variable domain: DTGVSQNPRHKITKRGQNVTFRCDPISEHNRLYWYRQTLGQGPEFLTYFQNEAQLEKSRLLSDRFSAERPKGSFSTLEIQRTEQGDSAMYLCASSLGYASNTEAFFGQGTRLTVV.

This chain connects TRBV9 to TRBJ1-2; D might be TRBD1 (6 bases). CDR3 length: 14 amino acids. Trimming stripped 0 bases from V and 4 bases from J, with 10 bases between. The germline gives CDR1 SGDLS, CDR2 YYNGEE. The CDR3 is CASSVDQGSYGYTF. In nucleotides, the CDR3 is TGTGCCAGCAGCGTAGATCAGGGGAGCTATGGCTACACCTTC. The whole variable domain, remainder taken from reference TRBV9 and TRBJ1-2, is DSGVTQTPKHLITATGQRVTLRCSPRSGDLSVYWYQQSLDQGLQFLIQYYNGEERAKGNILERFSAQQFPDLHSELNLSSLELGDSALYFCASSVDQGSYGYTFGSGTRLTVV.

This clonotype was counted many times. This sequence joins TRBV5-1 and TRBJ2-1, with D tentatively TRBD1 (6 bases). The germline V and J ends were trimmed by 6 bases and 6 bases, with 10 bases remaining between them. Germline values: CDR1 SGHRS, CDR2 YFSETQ. This CDR3 contains 12 residues. The CDR3 DNA sequence: TGCGCCAGCACCTCACAGGGCAATGAGCAGTTCTTC. Translation gives CASTSQGNEQFF.

This clonotype was seen more than once but under ten times. The rearrangement joins TRBV5-1 to TRBJ1-5; 8 bases fit TRBD1. The germline CDR1 and CDR2 sequences are SGHRS and YFSETQ. V was clipped by 0 bases and J by 5 bases; unmatched bases: 4. This CDR3 region has 15 residues. CDR3 loop: CASSLGTGRDQPQHF. CDR3 bases: TGCGCCAGCAGCTTGGGGACAGGGAGGGATCAGCCCCAGCATTTT. Full variable domain (rest looked up from reference TRBV5-1 and TRBJ1-5): KAGVTQTPRYLIKTRGQQVTLSCSPISGHRSVSWYQQTPGQGLQFLFEYFSETQRNKGNFPGRFSGRQFSNSRSEMNVSTLELGDSALYLCASSLGTGRDQPQHFGDGTRLSIL.

J is TRBJ2-1 and V is TRBV7-2; TRBD2 aligns across 8 bases. This CDR3 region has 16 residues. Germline CDR1 is SGHTA and CDR2 is FQGNSA. J was trimmed by 2 bases and V by 7 bases; bases with no gene match: 10. The CDR3 is CASIPPPGLAYNEQFF. In nucleotides, the CDR3 is TGTGCCAGCATCCCGCCTCCGGGACTAGCCTACAATGAGCAGTTCTTC.

The rearrangement uses TRBV7-9 and TRBJ2-3, with 10 positions matching TRBD2. The CDR3 has 16 amino acids. With V trimmed by 5 bases and J by 1 base, 6 bases remained unmatched. Germline CDR1 and CDR2: SEHNR and FQNEAQ (reference sequence). This chain's CDR3 is CASSLNSGGRTDTQYF. In DNA, the CDR3 is TGTGCCAGCAGCCTCAATAGCGGGGGGCGCACAGATACGCAGTATTTT.

The gene calls are TRBV5-1 and TRBJ2-5, with TRBD2 identical over 13 bases. This CDR3 contains 16 residues. Germline V lookup: CDR1 SGHRS, CDR2 YFSETQ. The V gene end was trimmed by 3 bases and the J gene end by 7 bases; junction bases not matched to a gene: 9. The DNA of the CDR3 is TGCGCCAGCAGCTGGAGCAGACTAGCGGGGGGAGTGACCCAGTACTTC. Amino acid sequence: CASSWSRLAGGVTQYF.

This clonotype was seen at least ten times. CDR3: CASSLSQGYEQYF. The CDR3 DNA is TGTGCCAGCAGCTTATCGCAGGGCTACGAGCAGTACTTC. The genes are TRBV7-3 and TRBJ2-7; maybe TRBD1 (5 bases). Germline-derived CDR1 and CDR2 are SGHTA and FQGTGA. This CDR3 is built from 13 residues. V lost 2 bases to trimming and J lost 3 bases, with 8 bases between them.

V usage is TRBV4-3 and J usage is TRBJ2-1, with 8 bases identical to TRBD2. The CDR3 has 17 residues. The germline CDR1 and CDR2 sequences are LGHNA and YSLEER. J lost 9 bases, V lost 0 bases, and 13 bases had no gene match. Written as DNA, the CDR3 is TGCGCCAGCAGCCAAGAGAGAAAAAGCGGGAGAAATAGTGAGCAGTTCTTC. Encoded protein: CASSQERKSGRNSEQFF.

The table lists this clonotype with a few counts. J is TRBJ2-7 and V is TRBV6-5, with TRBD1 matching 9 bases. The CDR3 contains 15 residues. Germline V gene data show CDR1 as MNHEY and CDR2 as SVGAGI. Trimming took 2 bases from V and 3 from J; bases not matched to a gene: 5. The CDR3 DNA follows: TGTGCCAGCAGTTACCGGCCGGACAGGGGCTACGAGCAGTACTTC. It is translated as CASSYRPDRGYEQYF.

This chain joins TRBV7-9 and TRBJ2-7; 9 bases are shared with TRBD2. This CDR3 has 15 amino acids. Unmatched junction bases numbered 7, after V lost 4 bases and J lost 3 bases. Germline CDR1 and CDR2: SEHNR and FQNEAQ (reference sequence). Here the CDR3 reads CASSSASGIIYEQYF. CDR3 in DNA: TGTGCCAGCAGCTCCGCTAGCGGGATCATCTACGAGCAGTACTTC.

The chain recombines TRBV5-5 with TRBJ1-2, with 9 bases fitting TRBD1. Germline trimming cut 4 bases from V and 6 bases from J; bases unmatched to any gene: 16. Looked up from germline, CDR1 is SGHKS and CDR2 is YYEKEE (reference sequence). The CDR3 is 17 residues long. The CDR3 sequence is CASSTTTGGTTTHGYTF. In DNA, the CDR3 is TGTGCCAGCAGCACTACGACAGGGGGTACGACTACACATGGCTACACCTTC.

The chain carries TRBV2 and TRBJ2-3, with D possibly being TRBD1 (5 bases). Germline CDR1 SNHLY, CDR2 FYNNEI. V shed 6 bases and J shed 2 bases, with 9 bases lying between them. The CDR3 runs 13 residues. CDR3 sequence: CASRGPHTDTQYF. The CDR3, as DNA: TGTGCCAGCAGGGGGCCGCACACAGATACGCAGTATTTT.